The sequence of this TCR beta chain was determined in a study of blood T cell repertoires in COVID-19. Study details: The United States, Italy and Spain provided the acute and convalescent COVID-19 samples. The analysed material was cDNA or gDNA that came from T cells, B-cell-depleted T cells, or PBMCs.

Those enrolled, adults aged roughly 18 to 100 years, came from under 25 US areas. In the authors' methods: For nucleated cells, counts were estimated from reference gene primer amplification. This table comes from immunoSEQ multiplex PCR, and its TCRdb copy is limited to in-frame clones, with some not included. V, J and clone size reflect that table, while D and trimming were determined from the DNA. This sample carries roughly 200,000 clones, around 85% of them seen once, and the ten largest clones take 3.8%. Germline V gene lookup returns CDR1 LGHNA and CDR2 YSLEER. The V end lost 0 bases, the J end lost 5 bases, and 26 bases lay between the germline ends. The CDR3 has 20 amino acids.

Sequencing was performed on PBMCs or T cells enriched from blood (not recorded which). V gene TRBV4-3 combines with J gene TRBJ2-1, with TRBD2 as a possible D gene (5 bases). This TCR was recovered from a woman in her thirties or forties with acute COVID-19. Written as DNA, the CDR3 is TGCGCCAGCAGCCAAGAGTTTAGGCCATTGTCGGCGGCGGGCCACAATGAGCAGTTCTTC. It specifies CASSQEFRPLSAAGHNEQFF.